This passage covers 30 T cell receptor beta chains from one sample sequenced in a study of T cell responses to AZD1222 COVID-19 vaccine. Measured with immunoSEQ multiplex PCR; TCRdb has only the in-frame clones, and not every one. In the table there are 70,000 to 90,000 clones, around nine tenths of which are singletons. This material consisted of peripheral blood, taken on day 0 of AZD1222 vaccination. All receptors come from an adult in good health.

This rearrangement joins TRBV21-1 to TRBJ1-4; the table calls TRBD1, which could not be checked here. TRBV21-1 is a pseudogene locus. The CDR3 consists of 16 residues. The CDR3 protein is CASSAPGTASNEKLFF. The CDR3 bases are TGTGCCAGCAGCGCCCCGGGGACAGCCTCTAATGAAAAACTGTTTTTT.

The sample holds a few counts of this clone. The V gene is TRBV6-5, the J gene TRBJ2-1, with D hard to call. V gave up 0 bases and J gave up 10 bases, with 13 bases separating them. The CDR3 is made up of 14 amino acids. Germline V gene sequence: CDR1 MNHEY, CDR2 SVGAGI. The CDR3 coding sequence is TGTGCCAGCAGTTACTCGAAGCACTTCCCGGAGCAGTTCTTC. Residues: CASSYSKHFPEQFF.

This rearrangement joins TRBV2 to TRBJ1-1, with TRBD1 matching over 7 bases. V lost 7 bases, J lost 4 bases, and 6 bases stayed unmatched. Per germline, CDR1 SNHLY and CDR2 FYNNEI. CDR3 length: 13 amino acids. CDR3 in amino acids: CASMRDSFTEAFF. The CDR3 region has the DNA TGTGCCAGCATGAGGGACAGCTTCACTGAAGCTTTCTTT.

V and J are TRBV2 and TRBJ2-1, with 7 bases identical to TRBD1. The V segment lost 8 bases and the J segment 7 bases; nucleotides outside the gene matches: 17. Germline V CDR1 and CDR2: SNHLY, FYNNEI. The CDR3 length is 16 residues. CDR3: CASAGVGGKTGNEQFF. The CDR3 nucleotides read TGTGCCAGCGCAGGAGTAGGGGGCAAAACCGGGAATGAGCAGTTCTTC.

The V gene is TRBV30, the J gene TRBJ1-2; D is unresolved. This CDR3 has 13 amino acids. Germline lookup yields CDR1 GTSNPN and CDR2 SVGIG (reference sequence). The V and J ends lost 3 bases and 4 bases respectively, with 12 bases between them. DNA of the CDR3: TGTGCCTGGAGCGGCGTAATTACCTATGGCTACACCTTC. Its translation is CAWSGVITYGYTF.

This rearrangement joins TRBV29-1 to TRBJ2-5; D possibly corresponds to TRBD1 (5 bases). CDR1 SQVTM and CDR2 ANQGSEA come from the germline V gene. The V end was cut by 5 bases, the J end by 4 bases, with 8 bases between. CDR3 length: 11 residues. Here the CDR3 reads CSVKRGETQYF. DNA for the CDR3: TGCAGCGTTAAAAGGGGAGAGACCCAGTACTTC.

J is TRBJ2-7 and V is TRBV5-1, with 10 bases lining up with TRBD2. CDR1 is SGHRS and CDR2 is YFSETQ in the germline V gene. This CDR3 has 17 amino acids. The trim removed 1 base at V and 0 bases at J, leaving 7 bases unmatched. CDR3 nucleotide sequence: TGCGCCAGCAGCTTGACTCTAGCGGGGGATTTCTCCTACGAGCAGTACTTC. This gives the protein CASSLTLAGDFSYEQYF.

The chain is built from TRBV7-7 and TRBJ2-1; 7 bases are a match to TRBD2. After removal of 0 bases from V and 9 bases from J, the junction contained 8 bases not matched to a gene. Germline V gives CDR1 SSHAT, CDR2 FNYEAQ (reference sequence). This CDR3 spans 15 amino acids. The CDR3 bases are TGTGCCAGCAGCTTAGCGGGAGGGCCAGAGGGTGAGCAGTTCTTC. Translating gives CASSLAGGPEGEQFF.

V and J are TRBV18 and TRBJ2-7; 14 positions match TRBD2. This CDR3 has 16 residues. In germline, CDR1 is KGHSH, CDR2 LQKENI. J lost 5 bases, V lost 1 base, and 4 bases had no gene match. The CDR3 loop is CASSPLGTSGSNEQYF. In DNA, the CDR3 is TGTGCCAGCTCACCACTAGGGACTAGCGGGAGCAACGAGCAGTACTTC.

V and J are TRBV29-1 and TRBJ1-3; a weak D match, TRBD1 (5 bases). V was trimmed by 3 bases and J by 8 bases, leaving 11 bases between them. The CDR3 is 12 amino acids. Germline V gene sequence: CDR1 SQVTM, CDR2 ANQGSEA. The CDR3 is CSVEQGLDTIYF. CDR3 coding DNA: TGCAGCGTTGAGCAGGGTTTGGACACCATATATTTT.

The chain carries TRBV2 and TRBJ1-6; 8 positions agree with TRBD1. CDR3 length: 15 residues. The trim removed 5 bases at V and 5 bases at J, leaving 5 bases unmatched. Germline V gene lookup returns CDR1 SNHLY and CDR2 FYNNEI. The CDR3, as DNA: TGTGCCAGCAGTCCCGACAGGGGACATAATTCACCCCTCCACTTT. Residues: CASSPDRGHNSPLHF.

The chain joins TRBV7-2 to TRBJ1-1; unclear D gene. Germline V lookup: CDR1 SGHTA, CDR2 FQGNSA. The CDR3 extends over 14 amino acids. The V and J ends lost 1 base and 9 bases respectively, with 15 bases between them. CDR3 bases: TGTGCCAGCAGCTTAGTGCACAGACCCGAAAAAGCTTTCTTT. Encoded protein: CASSLVHRPEKAFF.

This rearrangement joins TRBV19 to TRBJ1-3; D gene uncertain. There are 13 residues in the CDR3. The ends were cut back, 11 bases at V and 0 bases at J, with 11 bases in the middle. CDR1 and CDR2 from the germline V gene are LNHDA and SQIVND (reference sequence). The CDR3 bases are TGTGCCGTTTCTTGGACCTCTGGAAACACCATATATTTT. This sequence encodes CAVSWTSGNTIYF.

V usage is TRBV6-2 or TRBV6-3 and J usage is TRBJ2-2, with 11 positions matching TRBD2. The junction had 7 bases not matched to a gene; V was cut back by 2 bases and J by 5 bases. The length of the CDR3 is 17 residues. Germline CDR1 reads MNHEY; CDR2 reads SVGEGT. CDR3 region: CASSYRRLAGLTGELFF. CDR3 DNA sequence: TGTGCCAGCAGTTACCGTCGACTAGCGGGACTTACCGGGGAGCTGTTTTTT.

This chain uses TRBV30 with TRBJ2-4, with TRBD1 as a possible D gene (5 bases). Germline V gives CDR1 GTSNPN, CDR2 SVGIG (reference sequence). V gave up 0 bases and J gave up 6 bases, with 12 bases separating them. This CDR3 is built from 14 residues. The CDR3 nucleotides read TGTGCCTGGAGTGTGTCAGGGATTAGAAACATTCAGTACTTC. This sequence encodes CAWSVSGIRNIQYF. Looking up the rest from reference TRBV30 and TRBJ2-4 gives the full variable domain: SQTIHQWPATLVQPVGSPLSLECTVEGTSNPNLYWYRQAAGRGLQLLFYSVGIGQISSEVPQNLSASRPQDRQFILSSKKLLLSDSGFYLCAWSVSGIRNIQYFGAGTRLSVL.

The chain recombines TRBV4-3 with TRBJ1-2, with 7 bases lining up with TRBD1. V shed 6 bases and J 5 bases; nucleotides not matched to a gene: 6. This CDR3 comprises 13 residues. Germline assignment: CDR1 LGHNA and CDR2 YSLEER. The CDR3 region has the DNA TGCGCCAGCAGTAATCCAGGGGGTTATGGCTACACCTTC. Its protein is CASSNPGGYGYTF.

The rearrangement joins TRBV15 to TRBJ1-2, with 11 nucleotides matching TRBD1. Per germline, CDR1 LNHNV and CDR2 YYDKDF (reference sequence). The CDR3 has 15 amino acids. V dropped 0 bases and J dropped 8; count of bases not matched to a gene: 5. CDR3 in amino acids: CATSREDRGLGGYTF. The CDR3, as DNA: TGTGCCACCAGCAGAGAGGACAGGGGGCTCGGGGGCTACACCTTC.

The chain employs TRBV5-1 and TRBJ2-1, with 10 bases that match TRBD2. Trimming at V came to 2 bases and at J to 2 bases, leaving 4 bases not matched to a gene. This CDR3 region has 16 residues. Germline values: CDR1 SGHRS, CDR2 YFSETQ. Written as DNA, the CDR3 is TGCGCCAGCAGCTTACTAGCGGGGATAACCTACAATGAGCAGTTCTTC. This translates into CASSLLAGITYNEQFF.

The J gene is TRBJ1-2, the V gene TRBV19; TRBD1 matches 9 bases. The CDR3 spans 15 residues. The V segment lost 6 bases and the J segment 0 bases; nucleotides outside the gene matches: 5. The V gene's germline CDR1 is LNHDA and CDR2 SQIVND (reference sequence). CDR3 in DNA: TGTGCCAGTAGCCCGGGACAGGGACCTAACTATGGCTACACCTTC. It codes for CASSPGQGPNYGYTF.

The rearrangement uses TRBV4-3 and TRBJ2-5, with D unclear. Trimming took 4 bases from V and 3 from J, leaving 6 bases between them. CDR1 is LGHNA, CDR2 YSLEER, per germline. This CDR3 is built from 12 residues. DNA of the CDR3: TGCGCCAGCAGCCTTAGGGAAGAGACCCAGTACTTC. Its translation is CASSLREETQYF.

This clone was picked up one time. This chain uses TRBV5-4 with TRBJ2-3; 13 positions agree with TRBD2. Germline V gives CDR1 SGHNT, CDR2 YYREEE (reference sequence). V lost 2 bases to trimming and J lost 4 bases; unmatched junction nucleotides: 1. The CDR3 runs to 15 residues. As DNA, the CDR3 is TGTGCCAGCAGCTTTACTAGCGGGGGGGCAGATACGCAGTATTTT. Protein product: CASSFTSGGADTQYF.

The chain carries TRBV7-5 and TRBJ1-5. TRBV7-5 is classified as a pseudogene. The CDR3 loop spans 14 amino acids. The CDR3 sequence: CARSLGGVGQPQHF. The CDR3 coding sequence is TGTGCCAGAAGCTTAGGAGGGGTAGGTCAGCCCCAGCATTTT.

This chain uses TRBV25-1 with TRBJ2-3; 8 positions agree with TRBD2. This CDR3 spans 16 amino acids. Trimming cost V 7 bases and J 9 bases; bases outside gene matches: 18. CDR1 and CDR2 from the germline V gene are MGHDK and SYGVNS. CDR3 in amino acids: CASTPRSGRGTGTQYF. The DNA for the CDR3 is TGTGCCAGCACCCCGCGGAGCGGGAGAGGCACGGGGACGCAGTATTTT.

The CDR3 DNA follows: TGTGCTAGTGGTTTCCAGACTAGCGGGGTAGAGACCCAGTACTTC. This translates into CASGFQTSGVETQYF. V is TRBV12-5 and J is TRBJ2-5; 11 nucleotides agree with TRBD2. Losses at the gene ends were 3 bases for V and 4 bases for J; bases not matched to a gene: 4. Germline values: CDR1 LGHNT, CDR2 FRNRAP. CDR3 length: 15 amino acids.

The table lists this clone with a count of one. The CDR3 loop reads CASSPWKENTEAFF. As DNA, the CDR3 is TGCGCCAGCAGCCCCTGGAAGGAGAACACTGAAGCTTTCTTT. The chain employs TRBV4-1 and TRBJ1-1, with D unresolved. Germline V gene data show CDR1 as MGHRA and CDR2 as YSYEKL. V shed 4 bases and J shed 1 base, with 10 bases lying between them. The CDR3 covers 14 residues.

This chain connects TRBV28 to TRBJ1-6, with D possibly matching TRBD1 (5 bases). The CDR3 has 14 residues. Trimming stripped 5 bases from V and 8 bases from J, with 13 bases between. Germline V lookup: CDR1 MDHEN, CDR2 SYDVKM. The CDR3 region is CASSPRDDYSPLHF. The DNA of the CDR3 is TGTGCCAGCAGTCCTCGGGACGATTATTCACCCCTCCACTTT. Variable domain in full (rest from reference TRBV28 and TRBJ1-6): DVKVTQSSRYLVKRTGEKVFLECVQDMDHENMFWYRQDPGLGLRLIYFSYDVKMKEKGDIPEGYSVSREKKERFSLILESASTNQTSMYLCASSPRDDYSPLHFGNGTRLTVT.

This rearrangement joins TRBV10-2 to TRBJ1-3; maybe TRBD1 (6 bases). The CDR3 runs to 13 residues. Germline CDR1 and CDR2: WSHSY and SAAADI. The V and J ends lost 2 bases and 8 bases respectively, with 10 bases between them. Here the CDR3 DNA reads TGCGCCAGCAGTGAGACAGGGTTAGACACCATATATTTT. Its translation is CASSETGLDTIYF.

This clone was counted only a few times. This rearrangement joins TRBV15 to TRBJ2-1; 8 bases are shared with TRBD2. The CDR3 length is 17 residues. Germline assignment: CDR1 LNHNV and CDR2 YYDKDF (reference sequence). Germline trimming cut 0 bases from V and 5 bases from J; bases unmatched to any gene: 9. CDR3 sequence reads: CATSRDPAGAFNNEQFF. The CDR3 coding sequence is TGTGCCACCAGCAGAGACCCAGCGGGGGCCTTTAACAATGAGCAGTTCTTC.

This clone was picked up a small number of times. The CDR3 sequence is CASSYAGTGYGYTF. The CDR3 DNA is TGTGCCAGCAGTTACGCCGGGACAGGATATGGCTACACCTTC. The chain carries TRBV6-5 and TRBJ1-2, with TRBD1 matching over 8 bases. V was pared by 2 bases and J by 5 bases, with 4 bases of the junction left unmatched. The CDR3 length is 14 residues. Germline assignment: CDR1 MNHEY and CDR2 SVGAGI.

The chain is built from TRBV3-1 (or the pseudogene TRBV3-2) and TRBJ1-2; possibly TRBD1 for D (6 bases). Germline CDR1 is LGHDT and CDR2 is YNNKEL (reference sequence). The CDR3 length is 13 residues. Trimming cost V 0 bases and J 8 bases, with 10 bases left between them. The CDR3 here is CASSQEGGAGYTF. The CDR3 bases are TGTGCCAGCAGCCAAGAAGGGGGAGCCGGCTACACCTTC.